Included here is one T cell receptor (beta chain) sequence, with context. The antigen remains unidentified. This specimen comes from a study of somatic mutations in cytotoxic T cells in rheumatoid arthritis. Turning to the study itself: Blood (just under 31 ml EDTA) from each patient was taken right after diagnosis, before any treatment. Sorted by flow to nearly 100% purity were some V beta antibody-stained T-cell populations, including V beta1+ cells sequenced for TCRB.

The table came from immunoSEQ multiplex PCR; TCRdb's copy has only in-frame clones and leaves some out. The sample contains 15,000 or so clones, roughly 77% of which appear only once. The CDR3 consists of 14 residues. Trimming shortened V by 3 bases and J by 4 bases, and 10 bases separated the two germline ends. The germline CDR1 and CDR2 sequences are MRHNA and SNTAGT. Study-level points and caveats: A single CD8+ clone exceeded 20% of CD8+ cells in about an eighth of the roughly 60 patients. Antigen specificity of the expanded CD8+ clones was not determined.

The J gene is TRBJ1-5, the V gene TRBV6-4; the D gene is possibly TRBD1 (5 bases). This TCR came from an adult with rheumatoid arthritis. The sequenced sample consisted of CD8+ T cells sorted from blood. The CDR3 loop is CASSEGDGNQPQHF. The CDR3 DNA is TGTGCCAGCAGTGAGGGGGACGGGAATCAGCCCCAGCATTTT.